Listed below are T cell receptor beta chains from one sample, sequenced in a study of T cells after yellow fever vaccination. TCRdb re-derived calls from the 5' RACE reads in MiXCR, one entry per CDR3 protein. In the table there are roughly 150,000 distinct CDR3 sequences, 7% to 9% of which are singletons. The sequenced sample was CD4+ T cells sorted from PBMCs, obtained 5 days after the yellow fever booster vaccination. These receptors originate from a man younger than 40 who received the YFV17D yellow fever vaccine. The CDR3 runs from the conserved cysteine through the conserved F or W. Fields, in order: J gene, V gene, clone size, D gene, CDR3 DNA, CDR3 protein. The D gene is left open where the match is weak. Clone size is not always given. Where it is, it says once, few, many or a class for expanded clones.

J gene: TRBJ2-7
V gene: TRBV7-9
clone size: many
D gene: -
CDR3 DNA: TGTGCCAGCAGCTTAGCCGGGGGCGCTGGATACGAGCAGTACTTC
CDR3 protein: CASSLAGGAGYEQYF

J gene: TRBJ2-2
V gene: TRBV21-1
clone size: many
D gene: -
CDR3 DNA: TGTGCCAGCAGCAAAGTATTCAACGAGGGATCAATAAGGCCCGGGGAGCTGTTTTTT
CDR3 protein: CASSKVFNEGSIRPGELFF

J gene: TRBJ2-7
V gene: TRBV10-3
clone size: many
D gene: TRBD2
CDR3 DNA: TGTGCCATCACGGGAGGGGCGGGAAGCTCCTACGAGCAGTACTTC
CDR3 protein: CAITGGAGSSYEQYF

J gene: TRBJ2-7
V gene: TRBV29-1
clone size: many
D gene: -
CDR3 DNA: TGCAGCGTCCAAGACGGGACCTACGAGCAGTACTTC
CDR3 protein: CSVQDGTYEQYF

J gene: TRBJ2-3
V gene: TRBV10-3
clone size: many
D gene: TRBD2
CDR3 DNA: TGTGCCATCAGGGGGGGATCAATAGCGGGAGCCTTGACAGATACGCAGTATTTT
CDR3 protein: CAIRGGSIAGALTDTQYF

J gene: TRBJ2-7
V gene: TRBV7-2
clone size: many
D gene: -
CDR3 DNA: TGTGCCAGCAGCTCCGTAGCTGTTTACGAGCAGTACTTC
CDR3 protein: CASSSVAVYEQYF

J gene: TRBJ2-7
V gene: TRBV28
clone size: many
D gene: -
CDR3 DNA: TGTGCCAGCAGTTGGGGGGTTATAGAGCAGTACTTC
CDR3 protein: CASSWGVIEQYF

J gene: TRBJ2-1
V gene: TRBV20-1
clone size: -
D gene: -
CDR3 DNA: TGCAGTGCTCTACGGGCCCGAAACAATGAGCAGTTCTTC
CDR3 protein: CSALRARNNEQFF

J gene: TRBJ1-2
V gene: TRBV20-1
clone size: few
D gene: -
CDR3 DNA: TGCAGTGCTAATGCGCCAGCCACAGGCTACTATGGCTACACCTTC
CDR3 protein: CSANAPATGYYGYTF

J gene: TRBJ1-1
V gene: TRBV19
clone size: once
D gene: -
CDR3 DNA: TGTGCCAGTAGTACATTCACTGAAGCTTTCTTT
CDR3 protein: CASSTFTEAFF

J gene: TRBJ2-4
V gene: TRBV19
clone size: many
D gene: -
CDR3 DNA: TGTGCCAGTACCACCTTATGGGAGTCCGCCCAATCTCGGAGAATTCAGTACTTC
CDR3 protein: CASTTLWESAQSRRIQYF

J gene: TRBJ2-5
V gene: TRBV7-9
clone size: many
D gene: -
CDR3 DNA: TGTGCCAGCCAACCCCTCGTCGGCAGAACTTCCTCTGAGACCCAGTACTTC
CDR3 protein: CASQPLVGRTSSETQYF

J gene: TRBJ2-1
V gene: TRBV5-1
clone size: -
D gene: TRBD1
CDR3 DNA: TGCGCCAGCAGCTTTTATCAGGGGGTGGTAAATGAGCAGTTCTTC
CDR3 protein: CASSFYQGVVNEQFF

J gene: TRBJ2-6
V gene: TRBV5-6
clone size: many
D gene: -
CDR3 DNA: TGTGCCAGCAGCTTGTCCTCTGGGGCCAACGTCCTGACTTTC
CDR3 protein: CASSLSSGANVLTF

J gene: TRBJ2-1
V gene: TRBV18
clone size: many
D gene: -
CDR3 DNA: TGTGCCAGCTCACCACCTGTGGTAGCTGACTACAATGAGCAGTTCTTC
CDR3 protein: CASSPPVVADYNEQFF

J gene: TRBJ2-7
V gene: TRBV4-3
clone size: -
D gene: -
CDR3 DNA: TGCGCCAGCAGCCTCCGGTCCGGGGGCTCCTACGAGCAGTACTTC
CDR3 protein: CASSLRSGGSYEQYF

J gene: TRBJ2-2
V gene: TRBV20-1
clone size: many
D gene: TRBD2
CDR3 DNA: TGCAGGCTGGCGGGGGGTCCCTATTCTGGGGAGCTGTTTTTT
CDR3 protein: CRLAGGPYSGELFF

J gene: TRBJ2-1
V gene: TRBV28
clone size: -
D gene: -
CDR3 DNA: TGTGCCAGCAGAGCTAGTTTGGCTGAGCAGTTCTTC
CDR3 protein: CASRASLAEQFF

J gene: TRBJ1-4
V gene: TRBV29-1
clone size: many
D gene: -
CDR3 DNA: TGCAGCGTAGGACAGATAACTAATGAAAAACTGTTTTTT
CDR3 protein: CSVGQITNEKLFF

J gene: TRBJ2-5
V gene: TRBV20-1
clone size: many
D gene: -
CDR3 DNA: TGCAGTGCTTCCATAGGCCGGGAGAATACCCAGTACTTC
CDR3 protein: CSASIGRENTQYF

J gene: TRBJ2-7
V gene: TRBV7-2
clone size: many
D gene: TRBD2
CDR3 DNA: TGTGCCAGCAGCGTTAGCGGGGCTTCCTACGAGCAGTACTTC
CDR3 protein: CASSVSGASYEQYF

J gene: TRBJ2-3
V gene: TRBV20-1
clone size: many
D gene: -
CDR3 DNA: TGCAGTGCGTACAGATTCGGCACAGATACGCAGTATTTT
CDR3 protein: CSAYRFGTDTQYF

J gene: TRBJ2-6
V gene: TRBV25-1
clone size: few
D gene: TRBD1
CDR3 DNA: TGTGCCAGCAGCCCGGGACAGATCATCTCTGGGGCCAACGTCCTGACTTTC
CDR3 protein: CASSPGQIISGANVLTF

J gene: TRBJ2-1
V gene: TRBV7-2
clone size: many
D gene: -
CDR3 DNA: TGTGCCAGCAGCCTCGGGATCGGTGAGCAGTTCTTC
CDR3 protein: CASSLGIGEQFF

J gene: TRBJ2-7
V gene: TRBV6-5
clone size: many
D gene: -
CDR3 DNA: TGTGCCAGCAGCCAACGGGGTTACGAGCAGTACTTC
CDR3 protein: CASSQRGYEQYF

J gene: TRBJ2-5
V gene: TRBV18
clone size: many
D gene: -
CDR3 DNA: TGTGCCAGCTCACCAGTTACCGAGCAGGAGACCCAGTACTTC
CDR3 protein: CASSPVTEQETQYF

J gene: TRBJ2-5
V gene: TRBV7-2
clone size: many
D gene: -
CDR3 DNA: TGTGCCAGCAGTTCAGGGCTCCAAGAGACCCAGTACTTC
CDR3 protein: CASSSGLQETQYF

J gene: TRBJ2-1
V gene: TRBV20-1
clone size: many
D gene: TRBD2
CDR3 DNA: TGCAGTGCCTGGGCAGCGGGAGGTTCTAGCAATGAGCAGTTCTTC
CDR3 protein: CSAWAAGGSSNEQFF

J gene: TRBJ2-1
V gene: TRBV10-3
clone size: many
D gene: TRBD2
CDR3 DNA: TGTGCCATCGAAGCGACTAGCGGGAGAGGGGGTACTGGTGAGCAGTTCTTC
CDR3 protein: CAIEATSGRGGTGEQFF

J gene: TRBJ2-3
V gene: TRBV3-1
clone size: many
D gene: -
CDR3 DNA: TGTGCCAGCAGCTCTCGCGGGGCCAGCACAGATACGCAGTATTTT
CDR3 protein: CASSSRGASTDTQYF

J gene: TRBJ1-4
V gene: TRBV6-1
clone size: many
D gene: -
CDR3 DNA: TGTGCCAGCAGTGGTCGCTTTTCGACCGTAACTAATGAAAAACTGTTTTTT
CDR3 protein: CASSGRFSTVTNEKLFF

J gene: TRBJ2-2
V gene: TRBV6-6
clone size: -
D gene: -
CDR3 DNA: TGTGCCAGCACCGCTGTAGTGGGGGAGCTGTTTTTT
CDR3 protein: CASTAVVGELFF

J gene: TRBJ2-3
V gene: TRBV29-1
clone size: few
D gene: -
CDR3 DNA: TGCAGCATTTACATCGATACGCAGTATTTT
CDR3 protein: CSIYIDTQYF

J gene: TRBJ1-6
V gene: TRBV7-8
clone size: -
D gene: -
CDR3 DNA: TGTGCCAGCAGCGAAGACTGGGTCACCCTCCACTTT
CDR3 protein: CASSEDWVTLHF

J gene: TRBJ1-1
V gene: TRBV7-9
clone size: many
D gene: -
CDR3 DNA: TGTGCCAGCACCCCGGCTTTAGGAACCACTGAAGCTTTCTTT
CDR3 protein: CASTPALGTTEAFF

J gene: TRBJ2-1
V gene: TRBV12-3/TRBV12-4
clone size: many
D gene: TRBD2
CDR3 DNA: TGTGCCAGCAGTTTATCTGTGGGAGGGCCGAATGAGCAGTTCTTC
CDR3 protein: CASSLSVGGPNEQFF

J gene: TRBJ2-4
V gene: TRBV20-1
clone size: few
D gene: TRBD2
CDR3 DNA: TGCAGTGCCCGCACCATCGACTCAGGACTAGAAGTGTTTAGAGCCAAAAACATTCAGTACTTC
CDR3 protein: CSARTIDSGLEVFRAKNIQYF

J gene: TRBJ2-3
V gene: TRBV12-3/TRBV12-4
clone size: many
D gene: -
CDR3 DNA: TGTGCCAGCAAAAGGACAGATACGCAGTATTTT
CDR3 protein: CASKRTDTQYF

J gene: TRBJ2-1
V gene: TRBV6-5
clone size: many
D gene: TRBD2
CDR3 DNA: TGTGCCGGGAAGCGGGAGAGCACCTACAATGAGCAGTTCTTC
CDR3 protein: CAGKRESTYNEQFF

J gene: TRBJ1-1
V gene: TRBV12-3/TRBV12-4
clone size: many
D gene: -
CDR3 DNA: TGTGCCAGCAGTTTACAGGGAACGAACACTGAAGCTTTCTTT
CDR3 protein: CASSLQGTNTEAFF

J gene: TRBJ2-7
V gene: TRBV18
clone size: many
D gene: -
CDR3 DNA: TGTGCCAGCTCACCACCGTTGAGTAAGCGAGGCTACGAGCAGTACTTC
CDR3 protein: CASSPPLSKRGYEQYF

J gene: TRBJ1-5
V gene: TRBV19
clone size: few
D gene: -
CDR3 DNA: TGTGCCAGTAGTCTCTTAATGGCAGTCAATCAGCCCCAGCATTTT
CDR3 protein: CASSLLMAVNQPQHF

J gene: TRBJ2-4
V gene: TRBV7-2
clone size: many
D gene: -
CDR3 DNA: TGTGCCAGCAGCCCTAGTGGCATTCAGTACTTC
CDR3 protein: CASSPSGIQYF

J gene: TRBJ1-4
V gene: TRBV7-9
clone size: many
D gene: TRBD1
CDR3 DNA: TGTGCCAGCAGCGGACGAGGGACAGCGAATGAAAAACTGTTTTTT
CDR3 protein: CASSGRGTANEKLFF

J gene: TRBJ2-7
V gene: TRBV5-4
clone size: -
D gene: -
CDR3 DNA: TGTGCCAGCAGCTTGGCGGACCGGGGGTACGAGCAGTACTTC
CDR3 protein: CASSLADRGYEQYF

J gene: TRBJ2-7
V gene: TRBV6-2/TRBV6-3
clone size: many
D gene: -
CDR3 DNA: TGTGCCAGCAGTTATGATCGGTTGCTTGACTACGAGCAGTACTTC
CDR3 protein: CASSYDRLLDYEQYF

J gene: TRBJ2-1
V gene: TRBV11-2
clone size: -
D gene: TRBD2
CDR3 DNA: TGTGCCAGCAGCTTAGATAGCACTAGCGGGCTCCTGAGCTCCTACAATGAGCAGTTCTTC
CDR3 protein: CASSLDSTSGLLSSYNEQFF

J gene: TRBJ2-3
V gene: TRBV20-1
clone size: many
D gene: -
CDR3 DNA: TGCAGTGCGAGACAGGGGACTAGTTCAGATACGCAGTATTTT
CDR3 protein: CSARQGTSSDTQYF

J gene: TRBJ2-3
V gene: TRBV12-3/TRBV12-4
clone size: many
D gene: TRBD2
CDR3 DNA: TGTGCCAGCAGCCCCGGACTAGCACCGGTTACGCAGTATTTT
CDR3 protein: CASSPGLAPVTQYF

J gene: TRBJ2-1
V gene: TRBV12-3/TRBV12-4
clone size: -
D gene: -
CDR3 DNA: TGTGCCAGCAGTGACAGCCCGGGAGCGGTTGATGAGCAGTTCTTC
CDR3 protein: CASSDSPGAVDEQFF

J gene: TRBJ2-7
V gene: TRBV7-2
clone size: many
D gene: TRBD1
CDR3 DNA: TGTGCCAGCACCTTACAGGGGGGCCCCTACGAGCAGTACTTC
CDR3 protein: CASTLQGGPYEQYF

J gene: TRBJ2-7
V gene: TRBV27
clone size: many
D gene: TRBD1
CDR3 DNA: TGTGCCAGCAGTCTAAACAGGGGTTACGAGCAGTACTTC
CDR3 protein: CASSLNRGYEQYF

J gene: TRBJ2-1
V gene: TRBV7-9
clone size: many
D gene: -
CDR3 DNA: TGTGCCAGCAGTTTTTTTGAAGGGGTGTGGGAGCAGTTCTTC
CDR3 protein: CASSFFEGVWEQFF

J gene: TRBJ2-5
V gene: TRBV19
clone size: many
D gene: -
CDR3 DNA: TGTGCCAGTAGTATGGCCGGACCCCCCCAAGAGACCCAGTACTTC
CDR3 protein: CASSMAGPPQETQYF

J gene: TRBJ2-1
V gene: TRBV21-1
clone size: many
D gene: -
CDR3 DNA: TGTGCCAGCAGCAAATCCCCGGGACAGGGCCAGTCCTTC
CDR3 protein: CASSKSPGQGQSF

J gene: TRBJ1-5
V gene: TRBV9
clone size: many
D gene: -
CDR3 DNA: TGTGCCAGCAGCGGTGGGGAAAGGCAGCCCCAGCATTTT
CDR3 protein: CASSGGERQPQHF

J gene: TRBJ2-5
V gene: TRBV12-3/TRBV12-4
clone size: many
D gene: TRBD2
CDR3 DNA: TGTGCCAGCAGTTTCACGGGAGGGGATCAAGAGACCCAGTACTTC
CDR3 protein: CASSFTGGDQETQYF